Listed below are T cell receptor beta chains from one sample, sequenced in a study of blood T cells in healthy people across ages. TCRdb re-called the 5' RACE reads through MiXCR, storing one row per CDR3 protein. Of 1 million or so distinct CDR3 sequences listed, 40% to 45% were seen once; the top ten hold approximately 19%. Sequencing used blood. Every receptor here comes from a woman aged 60-70 years in good health. The CDR3 runs from the conserved cysteine through the conserved F or W. Each record gives: clone size, V gene, D gene, CDR3 protein. A D gene is named only where the DNA matches it firmly. Rows give clone size only sometimes, using once, few, many, or a class for an expanded clone.

>-|TRBV11-2|-
CASSLVGLRGEKLFF
>-|TRBV6-4|TRBD2
CASSPGTTLISEQFF
>-|TRBV4-1|-
CASSQDLSGASSGREQFF
>-|TRBV5-1|TRBD2
CASQSWTRGDEQYF
>-|TRBV6-6|-
CASSAGIAKNIQYF
>-|TRBV20-1|-
CSAKPIGPYGYTF
>-|TRBV5-8|-
CASSSGTIMAFF
>-|TRBV5-1|TRBD1
CASQLWGTGGTDTQYF
>-|TRBV20-1|TRBD2
CSARGASGSSVGGQYF
>-|TRBV6-5|TRBD2
CASSYSRTSAGEQYF
>-|TRBV3-1|-
CASSQTADARETQYF
>-|TRBV4-1|-
CASNQEWGAGANVLTF
>-|TRBV3-1|TRBD1
CASSHGTVQETQYF
>few|TRBV10-2|-
CASSESRLTISGDTQYF
>few|TRBV27|-
CASPTGSSYEQYF
>-|TRBV3-1|-
CASSQGDRNNEQFF
>-|TRBV14|TRBD1
CASSQGYTQGISYEQYF
>-|TRBV29-1|TRBD2
CSVEYRSGTSGNEQYF
>-|TRBV11-2|TRBD2
CASSPYLGTSGRTNEQFF
>-|TRBV29-1|TRBD2
CSVEGREREYNEQYF